The T cell receptor beta chain under discussion was sequenced for a study of T cell changes during pregnancy in multiple sclerosis. Sequencing was performed with immunoSEQ multiplex PCR; in TCRdb, only in-frame clones are kept and a portion is missing. This table holds around 81,000 clones, 80% to 95% found once. The germline V gene encodes CDR1 SNHLY and CDR2 FYNNEI. Trimming took 0 bases from V and 5 from J, leaving 4 bases between them. The CDR3 extends over 12 amino acids. The receptor's source is a female donor in good health, enrolled as a control in a pregnancy study. The material was peripheral blood, obtained after pregnancy. V usage is TRBV2 and J usage is TRBJ2-5, with D unresolved. The CDR3 DNA sequence: TGTGCCAGCAGTGAAGCAGCTGAGACCCAGTACTTC. As protein: CASSEAAETQYF.